The 2 T cell receptor beta chains presented below share a single source sample, sequenced in a study of cytomegalovirus exposure and HLA in healthy donors. Assay used: immunoSEQ multiplex PCR; TCRdb lists only in-frame clones, some missing. This sample has about 200,000 clones, with over 80% found just once. The sample was PBMCs. All receptors come from a woman under 30 in good health and CMV-seronegative.

J is TRBJ2-7 and V is TRBV27; maybe TRBD1 (5 bases). Trimming removed 4 bases from V and 0 bases from J, with 13 bases in between. CDR3 size: 15 residues. Per the germline V gene, CDR1 is MNHEY and CDR2 is SMNVEV (reference sequence). CDR3 sequence: CASSSPGSGSYEQYF. The CDR3 coding sequence is TGTGCCAGCAGTTCGCCAGGGTCGGGCTCCTACGAGCAGTACTTC.

V usage is TRBV7-9 and J usage is TRBJ1-1, with TRBD1 matching 8 bases. J gave up 1 base and V 5 bases, and 3 bases lay outside the gene matches. Germline-derived CDR1 and CDR2 are SEHNR and FQNEAQ (reference sequence). The CDR3 has 14 residues. The CDR3 coding sequence is TGTGCCAGCAGCGGAGGACAGGGGAACACTGAAGCTTTCTTT. Translation gives CASSGGQGNTEAFF.